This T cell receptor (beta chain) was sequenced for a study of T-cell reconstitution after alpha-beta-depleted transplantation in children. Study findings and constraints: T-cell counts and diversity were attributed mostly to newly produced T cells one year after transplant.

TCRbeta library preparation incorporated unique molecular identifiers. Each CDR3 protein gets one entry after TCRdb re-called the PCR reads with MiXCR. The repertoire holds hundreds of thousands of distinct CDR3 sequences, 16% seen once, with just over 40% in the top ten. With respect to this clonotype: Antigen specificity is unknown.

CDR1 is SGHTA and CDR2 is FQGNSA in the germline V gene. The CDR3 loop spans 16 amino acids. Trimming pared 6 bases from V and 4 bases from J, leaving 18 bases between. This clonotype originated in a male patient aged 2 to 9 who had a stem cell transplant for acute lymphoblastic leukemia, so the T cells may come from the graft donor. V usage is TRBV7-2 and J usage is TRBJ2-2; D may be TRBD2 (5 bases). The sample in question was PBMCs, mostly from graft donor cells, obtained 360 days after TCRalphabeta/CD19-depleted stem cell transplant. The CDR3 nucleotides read TGTGCCAGCAGGTTGCTAGCTTCCGGAATCACCGGGGAGCTGTTTTTT. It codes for CASRLLASGITGELFF.